The 14 T cell receptor beta chains in this list originate from one sample, sequenced in a study of OX40 agonist ivuxolimab in advanced cancers. The data were produced by immunoSEQ multiplex PCR, yet TCRdb's version contains in-frame clones alone and is incomplete. This sample has about 73,000 clones, with more than 85% found just once. The sample here was CD4+ or CD8+ T cells sorted from blood, taken in a trial of the OX40 agonist ivuxolimab. The receptors derive from an adult with an advanced solid tumor such as melanoma, head and neck, liver or kidney cancer.

This chain joins TRBV7-3 and TRBJ2-3, with 8 bases aligning to TRBD1. The CDR3 contains 16 residues. CDR1 is SGHTA and CDR2 is FQGTGA in the germline V gene. Losses at the gene ends were 3 bases for V and 0 bases for J; bases not matched to a gene: 5. The CDR3 coding sequence is TGTGCCAGCAGCTTCCTAGGACAGGGCAGCACAGATACGCAGTATTTT. This gives the protein CASSFLGQGSTDTQYF.

J is TRBJ1-2 and V is TRBV7-9; D unclear. This CDR3 has 14 amino acids. Trimming left V 1 base short and J 8 bases short, with 14 bases between. Germline CDR1 reads SEHNR; CDR2 reads FQNEAQ (reference sequence). CDR3 loop: CASSLGRGAEGYTF. Written as DNA, the CDR3 is TGTGCCAGCAGCTTAGGTCGGGGAGCGGAAGGCTACACCTTC.

The V call is TRBV9, the J call TRBJ2-3; possible D gene TRBD2, 6 bases. This CDR3 has 13 amino acids. Germline CDR1 SGDLS, CDR2 YYNGEE. V dropped 3 bases and J dropped 4 bases, with 9 bases sitting between them. CDR3 sequence reads: CASSAPSADTQYF. CDR3 DNA sequence: TGTGCCAGCAGCGCCCCTAGCGCAGATACGCAGTATTTT. The full variable domain, its missing parts supplied by reference TRBV9 and TRBJ2-3, is DSGVTQTPKHLITATGQRVTLRCSPRSGDLSVYWYQQSLDQGLQFLIQYYNGEERAKGNILERFSAQQFPDLHSELNLSSLELGDSALYFCASSAPSADTQYFGPGTRLTVL.

In DNA, the CDR3 is TGTGCCAGCAGTTTACTCGTAGCGGGGGGCTCCTACGAGCAGTACTTC. This sequence encodes CASSLLVAGGSYEQYF. V gene TRBV27 combines with J gene TRBJ2-7, with 10 bases that match TRBD2. The length of the CDR3 is 16 residues. Germline loops: CDR1 MNHEY, CDR2 SMNVEV (reference sequence). V dropped 2 bases and J dropped 0; count of bases not matched to a gene: 4.

V is TRBV29-1 and J is TRBJ2-1; D gene ambiguous. V dropped 3 bases and J dropped 4 bases, with 4 bases sitting between them. This CDR3 has 11 amino acids. The V gene's germline CDR1 is SQVTM and CDR2 ANQGSEA. The CDR3 sequence is CSVDGYNEQFF. CDR3 nucleotides: TGCAGCGTTGACGGATACAATGAGCAGTTCTTC.

This chain connects TRBV5-6 to TRBJ2-5; weak D call: TRBD1 (7 bases). CDR3 size: 13 residues. Germline V lookup: CDR1 SGHDT, CDR2 YYEEEE. The V and J ends lost 6 bases and 5 bases respectively, with 14 bases between them. CDR3 DNA: TGTGCCAGCACCGAGACAGGGAGGGAGACCCAGTACTTC. Translating it yields CASTETGRETQYF.

V is TRBV6-7 and J is TRBJ2-2; a weak D match, TRBD1 (5 bases). TRBV6-7 is recorded as an ORF, its role being uncertain. V was shortened by 8 bases and J by 6 bases, with 13 bases between the two germline ends. There are 13 residues in the CDR3. The CDR3 nucleotides read TGTGCCAGCTGTGGGGCGAGGTCCGGGGAGCTGTTTTTT. Amino acid sequence: CASCGARSGELFF.

The rearrangement uses TRBV13 and TRBJ1-5; maybe TRBD1 (5 bases). Trimming removed 6 bases from V and 3 bases from J, with 12 bases in between. Germline V gene lookup returns CDR1 PRHDT and CDR2 FYEKMQ (reference sequence). This CDR3 has 14 amino acids. CDR3 bases: TGTGCCAGCAGACTTCAGGGCCTCAATCAGCCCCAGCATTTT. Translated, it gives CASRLQGLNQPQHF.

The chain has TRBV7-9 and TRBJ1-4; no clear D. Germline CDR1 is SEHNR and CDR2 is FQNEAQ (reference sequence). This CDR3 comprises 13 residues. Trimming took off 5 bases at V and 6 bases at J, with 10 bases between the two ends. The CDR3 region has the DNA TGTGCCAGCAGCCCCCCGTCGTATGAAAAACTGTTTTTT. Its protein is CASSPPSYEKLFF.

The chain couples TRBV6-1 to TRBJ2-7; TRBD1 might be the D (6 bases). Germline values: CDR1 MNHNS, CDR2 SASEGT. The CDR3 sequence is 15 residues long. V was clipped by 2 bases and J by 6 bases, with 17 bases between them. CDR3 amino acids: CASSEYRGLMSEQYF. CDR3 sequence (DNA): TGTGCCAGCAGTGAATATAGGGGGTTGATGAGCGAGCAGTACTTC.

The rearrangement links TRBV4-1 to TRBJ2-3; 7 bases fit TRBD2. CDR1 MGHRA and CDR2 YSYEKL come from the germline V gene. The CDR3 contains 15 residues. V shed 5 bases, J shed 2 bases, and the junction held 7 bases outside the gene matches. CDR3 amino acids: CASSNRLAHTDTQYF. The CDR3, as DNA: TGCGCCAGCAGCAACCGACTAGCCCACACAGATACGCAGTATTTT.

The chain joins TRBV19 to TRBJ2-5; TRBD2 agrees at 8 bases. The V gene end was trimmed by 5 bases and the J gene end by 4 bases; junction bases not matched to a gene: 6. Germline V gives CDR1 LNHDA, CDR2 SQIVND (reference sequence). This CDR3 has 14 residues. Here the CDR3 reads CASSSGLAAETQYF. CDR3 DNA sequence: TGTGCCAGTAGTTCCGGACTAGCTGCAGAGACCCAGTACTTC. Variable domain in full (rest from reference TRBV19 and TRBJ2-5): DGGITQSPKYLFRKEGQNVTLSCEQNLNHDAMYWYRQDPGQGLRLIYYSQIVNDFQKGDIAEGYSVSREKKESFPLTVTSAQKNPTAFYLCASSSGLAAETQYFGPGTRLLVL.

A note on this clone: One junction end disagrees with the germline gene, perhaps due to a read error. CDR3: CATSNEGQRARGF. In DNA, the CDR3 is TGTGCCACCAGCAACGAAGGACAGCGGGCCAGGGGCTTC. The rearrangement links TRBV15 to TRBJ1-2; D might be TRBD1 (6 bases). The CDR3 consists of 13 residues. The germline V gene encodes CDR1 LNHNV and CDR2 YYDKDF (reference sequence).

The chain is built from TRBV5-1 and TRBJ1-1, with TRBD1 identical over 8 bases. Germline assignment: CDR1 SGHRS and CDR2 YFSETQ. This CDR3 comprises 16 residues. Germline trimming cut 2 bases from V and 4 bases from J; bases unmatched to any gene: 10. CDR3 nucleotide sequence: TGCGCCAGCAGCTTCCGACAGGGGATTACCGGCACTGAAGCTTTCTTT. Its translation is CASSFRQGITGTEAFF.